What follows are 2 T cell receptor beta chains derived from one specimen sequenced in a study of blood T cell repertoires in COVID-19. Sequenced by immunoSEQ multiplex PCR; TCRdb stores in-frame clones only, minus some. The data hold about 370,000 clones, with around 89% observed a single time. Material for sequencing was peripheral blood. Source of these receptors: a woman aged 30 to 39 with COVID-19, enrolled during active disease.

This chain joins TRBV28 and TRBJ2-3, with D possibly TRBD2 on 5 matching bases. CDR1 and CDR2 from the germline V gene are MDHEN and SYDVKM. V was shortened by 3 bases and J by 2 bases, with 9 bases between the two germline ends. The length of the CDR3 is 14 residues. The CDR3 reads CASSFSDITDTQYF. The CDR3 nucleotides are TGTGCCAGCAGTTTTAGCGATATCACAGATACGCAGTATTTT.

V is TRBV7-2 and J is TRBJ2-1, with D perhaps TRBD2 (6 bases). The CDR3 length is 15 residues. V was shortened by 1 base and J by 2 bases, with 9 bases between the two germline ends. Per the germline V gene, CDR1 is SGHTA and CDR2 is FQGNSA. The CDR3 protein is CASSLGGLTYNEQFF. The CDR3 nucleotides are TGTGCCAGCAGCTTAGGGGGACTGACCTACAATGAGCAGTTCTTC.